The rows below give T cell receptor beta chains drawn from one sample of a study of T cells after yellow fever vaccination. TCRdb passed the 5' RACE reads through MiXCR, listing each CDR3 protein once. The sample lists around 550,000 distinct CDR3 sequences, 19% occurring once. The specimen was PBMCs, collected 15 days after the yellow fever booster vaccination. These receptors came from a man aged 25-45 years who received the YFV17D yellow fever vaccine. CDR3s include the opening cysteine and the closing phenylalanine or tryptophan. The D gene is left open where the match is weak. Size values are once, few and many counts, or a class for expanded clones, and some rows have none.

v_call	j_call	clone_size	d_call	cdr3_aa	cdr3_nt
TRBV7-2	TRBJ2-7	.	.	CASSSRGGGSYEQYF	TGTGCCAGCAGCTCCCGGGGAGGGGGCTCCTACGAGCAGTACTTC
TRBV5-1	TRBJ2-1	few	TRBD2	CASKWLAGGTVEQFF	TGCGCCAGCAAGTGGCTAGCGGGAGGAACGGTTGAGCAGTTCTTC
TRBV5-3	TRBJ2-2	few	.	CARSLWPSTGELFF	TGTGCCAGAAGCTTGTGGCCAAGCACCGGGGAGCTGTTTTTT
TRBV5-1	TRBJ1-1	few	.	CASKWEALNTEAFF	TGCGCCAGCAAGTGGGAGGCGCTGAACACTGAAGCTTTCTTT
TRBV7-2	TRBJ2-1	few	TRBD2	CAGGVSSGRDEQFF	TGTGCCGGCGGTGTGTCTAGCGGGAGGGATGAGCAGTTCTTC
TRBV4-3	TRBJ2-2	.	.	CASSQVATGELFF	TGCGCCAGCAGCCAAGTCGCTACCGGGGAGCTGTTTTTT
TRBV20-1	TRBJ1-5	.	.	CSATGTTNSNQPQHF	TGCAGTGCAACGGGGACAACGAATAGCAATCAGCCCCAGCATTTT
TRBV5-1	TRBJ2-5	.	.	CASSLELGVGRETQYF	TGCGCCAGCAGCTTGGAACTGGGAGTGGGACGAGAGACCCAGTACTTC
TRBV5-8	TRBJ2-1	many	.	CASKNFGTGGEQFF	TGTGCCAGCAAAAACTTTGGAACAGGCGGTGAGCAGTTCTTC
TRBV4-2	TRBJ2-7	.	TRBD2	CASSQEERAGVHEQYF	TGTGCCAGCAGCCAAGAAGAGAGAGCGGGAGTACACGAGCAGTACTTC
TRBV6-5	TRBJ2-3	few	TRBD2	CASSLLPPAGSTDTQYF	TGTGCCAGCAGTTTACTACCCCCAGCGGGGAGCACAGATACGCAGTATTTT
TRBV7-2	TRBJ2-1	few	TRBD1	CASSSDRGGYNEQFF	TGTGCCAGCAGCTCGGACAGGGGCGGCTACAATGAGCAGTTCTTC
TRBV11-2	TRBJ2-1	.	.	CASSRTDRNSYNEQFF	TGTGCCAGCAGCCGAACAGACAGGAACTCCTACAATGAGCAGTTCTTC
TRBV5-4	TRBJ2-6	many	.	CASSTDLGSGANVLTF	TGTGCCAGCAGCACTGACCTCGGCTCTGGGGCCAACGTCCTGACTTTC
TRBV19	TRBJ2-1	.	.	CASTPHGGSSYNEQFF	TGTGCCAGTACCCCCCACGGCGGCAGCTCCTACAATGAGCAGTTCTTC
TRBV7-3	TRBJ2-7	few	.	CASSLRGSGEQYF	TGTGCCAGCAGCTTACGGGGATCGGGCGAGCAGTACTTC
TRBV2	TRBJ1-5	few	.	CASKGGNQPQHF	TGTGCCAGCAAGGGGGGTAATCAGCCCCAGCATTTT
TRBV10-2	TRBJ2-5	.	.	CASIPTRGETQYF	TGCGCCAGTATACCAACCAGGGGTGAGACCCAGTACTTC
TRBV4-1	TRBJ1-1	.	TRBD1	CASSHADRDFSEAFF	TGCGCCAGCAGCCATGCGGACAGGGATTTTTCTGAAGCTTTCTTT
TRBV5-1	TRBJ2-7	.	TRBD1	CASRGTGQSYEQYF	TGCGCCAGCAGGGGGACAGGGCAGTCCTACGAGCAGTACTTC
TRBV6-2/TRBV6-3	TRBJ2-2	.	.	CASRTPGPYTGELFF	TGTGCCAGCAGAACGCCGGGCCCGTACACCGGGGAGCTGTTTTTT
TRBV29-1	TRBJ2-2	few	TRBD1	CSVGQGIGELFF	TGCAGCGTGGGACAGGGGATCGGGGAGCTGTTTTTT
TRBV28	TRBJ2-1	few	TRBD1	CASSSPRDRNTF	TGTGCCAGCAGTTCCCCCCGGGACAGGAACACCTTC
TRBV5-1	TRBJ1-1	.	.	CASSLHDGEAFF	TGCGCCAGCAGCCTACATGACGGTGAAGCTTTCTTT
TRBV4-3	TRBJ2-7	.	.	CASSQEVVRRQDYEQYF	TGCGCCAGCAGCCAAGAGGTTGTGCGTCGGCAGGACTACGAGCAGTACTTC
TRBV12-3/TRBV12-4	TRBJ2-7	.	TRBD1	CASTLFIGGPYEQYF	TGTGCCAGCACCCTTTTTATAGGGGGCCCCTACGAGCAGTACTTC
TRBV5-1	TRBJ2-2	many	.	CASSRGATGELFF	TGCGCCAGCAGCCGTGGGGCCACCGGGGAGCTGTTTTTT
TRBV7-8	TRBJ1-6	few	.	CASSPRDISPLHF	TGTGCCAGCAGCCCCCGGGACATTTCACCCCTCCACTTT
TRBV10-3	TRBJ2-5	few	.	CAISEFSPEGETQYF	TGTGCCATCAGTGAGTTCTCTCCAGAGGGGGAGACCCAGTACTTC